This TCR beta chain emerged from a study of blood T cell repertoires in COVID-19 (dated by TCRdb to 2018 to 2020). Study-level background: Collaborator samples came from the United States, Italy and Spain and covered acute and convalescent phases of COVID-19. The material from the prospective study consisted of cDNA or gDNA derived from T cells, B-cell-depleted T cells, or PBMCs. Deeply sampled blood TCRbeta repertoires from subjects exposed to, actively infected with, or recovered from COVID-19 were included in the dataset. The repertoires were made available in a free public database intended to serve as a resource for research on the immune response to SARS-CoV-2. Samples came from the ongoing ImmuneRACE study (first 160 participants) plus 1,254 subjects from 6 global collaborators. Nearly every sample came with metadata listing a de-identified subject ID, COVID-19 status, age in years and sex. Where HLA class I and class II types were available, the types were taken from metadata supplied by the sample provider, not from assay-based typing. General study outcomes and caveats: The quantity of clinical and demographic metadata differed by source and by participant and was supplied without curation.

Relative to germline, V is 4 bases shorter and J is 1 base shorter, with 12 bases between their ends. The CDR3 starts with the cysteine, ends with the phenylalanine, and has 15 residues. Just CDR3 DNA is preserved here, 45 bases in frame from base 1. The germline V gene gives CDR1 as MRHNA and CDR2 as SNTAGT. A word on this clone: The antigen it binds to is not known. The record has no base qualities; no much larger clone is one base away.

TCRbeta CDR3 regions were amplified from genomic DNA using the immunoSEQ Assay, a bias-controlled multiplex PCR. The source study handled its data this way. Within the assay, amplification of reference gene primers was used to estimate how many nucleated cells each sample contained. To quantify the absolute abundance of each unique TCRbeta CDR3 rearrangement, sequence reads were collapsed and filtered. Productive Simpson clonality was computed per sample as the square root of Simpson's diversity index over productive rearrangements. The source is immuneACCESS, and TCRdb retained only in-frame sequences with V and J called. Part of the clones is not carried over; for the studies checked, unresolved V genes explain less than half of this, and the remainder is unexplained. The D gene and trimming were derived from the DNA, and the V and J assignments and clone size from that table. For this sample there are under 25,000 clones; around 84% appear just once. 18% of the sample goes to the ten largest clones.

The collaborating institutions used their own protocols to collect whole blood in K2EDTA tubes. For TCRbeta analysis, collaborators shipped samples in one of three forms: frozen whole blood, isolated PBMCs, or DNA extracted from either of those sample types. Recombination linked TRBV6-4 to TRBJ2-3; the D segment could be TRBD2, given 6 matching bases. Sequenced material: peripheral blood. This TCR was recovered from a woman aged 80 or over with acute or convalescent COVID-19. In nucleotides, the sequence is TGTGCCAGCAGTGTCGACCAGCGGGGCACAGATACGCAGTATTTT. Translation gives CASSVDQRGTDTQYF.